This T cell receptor (beta chain) originates from a study of cytomegalovirus exposure and HLA in healthy donors. A single count supports this clone. What it recognizes is unknown. The CDR3 runs 14 residues. CDR1 is LNHDA and CDR2 is SQIVND in the germline V gene (reference sequence). Trimming cost V 3 bases and J 2 bases, with 10 bases left between them. 60 Vbeta and 13 Jbeta primers were used in PCR. Sequencing was performed with immunoSEQ multiplex PCR; in TCRdb, only in-frame clones are kept and a portion is missing. The sample has around 150,000 clones; approximately 83% are singletons. Findings and caveats of the study: The availability of immune exposure information extended only to CMV serostatus.

The sequence was obtained from a man aged 35 to 55 in good health and CMV-seropositive. The rearrangement uses TRBV19 and TRBJ1-1; D gene uncertain. Material for sequencing was PBMCs. The CDR3 nucleotides read TGTGCCAGTAGTATCGGTCCTTTAAACACTGAAGCTTTCTTT. Translating it yields CASSIGPLNTEAFF.